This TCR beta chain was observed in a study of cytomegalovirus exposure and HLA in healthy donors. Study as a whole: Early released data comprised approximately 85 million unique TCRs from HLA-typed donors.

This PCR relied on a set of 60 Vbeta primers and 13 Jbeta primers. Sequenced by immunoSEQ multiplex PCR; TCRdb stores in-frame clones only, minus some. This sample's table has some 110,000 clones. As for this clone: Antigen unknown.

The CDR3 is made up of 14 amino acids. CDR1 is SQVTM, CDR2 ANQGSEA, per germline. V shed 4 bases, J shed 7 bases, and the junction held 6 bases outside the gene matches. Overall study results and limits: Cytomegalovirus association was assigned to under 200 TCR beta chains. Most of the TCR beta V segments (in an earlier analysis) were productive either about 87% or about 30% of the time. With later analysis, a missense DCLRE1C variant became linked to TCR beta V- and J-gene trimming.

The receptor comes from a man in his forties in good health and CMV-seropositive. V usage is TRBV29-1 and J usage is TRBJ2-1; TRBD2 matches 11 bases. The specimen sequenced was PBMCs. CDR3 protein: CSVGASGGYNEQFF. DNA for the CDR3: TGCAGCGTTGGAGCTAGCGGGGGGTATAATGAGCAGTTCTTC.